In its sample, the clone carrying this T cell receptor beta chain was seen once. Its specificity is not known. The data were obtained in a study of OX40 agonist ivuxolimab in advanced cancers. At the level of the study: It was ivuxolimab, an agonistic anti-OX40 (CD134) antibody, that patients were treated with. The dose of intravenous ivuxolimab that patients received every 2 weeks ranged from 0.01 to 10 mg/kg.

Broader study findings: The study observed clonal expansion of CD4+ and CD8+ blood T cells by week 6 at 0.1 to 3.0 mg/kg.

With 0 bases removed from V and 0 bases from J, the gap between germline ends came to 9 bases. Germline values: CDR1 LGHNA, CDR2 YNFKEQ. The CDR3 spans 16 residues. Using immunoSEQ multiplex PCR, the repertoire was profiled, and TCRdb retains in-frame clones only, with some absent. The sample holds 43,000 or so clones, roughly 86% seen once. The V call is TRBV4-2, the J call TRBJ1-3; D is uncertain. The receptor was derived from an adult with an advanced solid tumor such as melanoma, head and neck, liver or kidney cancer. Here the sequenced sample was CD4+ or CD8+ T cells sorted from blood, taken in a trial of the OX40 agonist ivuxolimab. The chain's CDR3 is CASSQDRTLSGNTIYF. As DNA, the CDR3 is TGTGCCAGCAGCCAAGATAGAACCCTCTCTGGAAACACCATATATTTT.